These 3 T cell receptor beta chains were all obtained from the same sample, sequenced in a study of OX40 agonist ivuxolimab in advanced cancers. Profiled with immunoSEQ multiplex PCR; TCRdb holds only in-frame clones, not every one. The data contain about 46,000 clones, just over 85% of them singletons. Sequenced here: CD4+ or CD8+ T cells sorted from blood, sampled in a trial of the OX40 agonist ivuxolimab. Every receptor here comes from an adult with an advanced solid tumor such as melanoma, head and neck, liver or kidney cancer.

The CDR3: CASSDAGGRVEQYF. The CDR3 DNA is TGTGCCAGCAGTGATGCAGGGGGGAGGGTCGAGCAGTACTTC. The V and J genes are TRBV25-1 and TRBJ2-7; tentatively, D is TRBD1 or TRBD2 (7 bases each). The germline V gene encodes CDR1 MGHDK and CDR2 SYGVNS. V was trimmed by 3 bases and J by 6 bases, leaving 15 bases between them. This CDR3 is 14 amino acids long.

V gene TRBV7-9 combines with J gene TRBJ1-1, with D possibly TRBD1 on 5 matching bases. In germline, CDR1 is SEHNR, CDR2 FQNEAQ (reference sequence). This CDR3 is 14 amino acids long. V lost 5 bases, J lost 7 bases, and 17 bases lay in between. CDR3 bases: TGTGCCAGCAGCGGACAAGGCAGTTTGGATGAAGCTTTCTTT. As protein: CASSGQGSLDEAFF. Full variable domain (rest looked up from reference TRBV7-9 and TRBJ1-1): DTGVSQNPRHKITKRGQNVTFRCDPISEHNRLYWYRQTLGQGPEFLTYFQNEAQLEKSRLLSDRFSAERPKGSFSTLEIQRTEQGDSAMYLCASSGQGSLDEAFFGQGTRLTVV.

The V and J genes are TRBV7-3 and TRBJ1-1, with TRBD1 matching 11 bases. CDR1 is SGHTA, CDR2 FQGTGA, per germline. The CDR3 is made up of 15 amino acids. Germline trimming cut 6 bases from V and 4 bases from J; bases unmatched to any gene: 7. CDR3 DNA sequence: TGTGCCAGCAGTCAACTAGGGACAGGGGGCACTGAAGCTTTCTTT. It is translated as CASSQLGTGGTEAFF.